A selection of T cell receptor beta chains follows, all from one sample in a study of shared clonotypes between healthy human individuals. Sequencing used immunoSEQ multiplex PCR; TCRdb keeps in-frame clones, though not all of them. Among some 2,000,000 clones listed, about 95% were seen once. The sample comprised naive CD8+ T cells sorted from blood. All receptors come from a man aged 18 to 30 in good health. Each CDR3 is given with its conserved first and last residue. D genes are given only for firm matches. Clone size is shown for a subset of rows, as once, few, many or a class of expanded clone.

D | size | J | V | CDR3 | DNA
- | - | TRBJ2-2 | TRBV19 | CASTPGPGATNTGELFF | TGTGCCAGTACCCCGGGCCCAGGGGCTACGAACACCGGGGAGCTGTTTTTT
- | once | TRBJ1-6 | TRBV28 | CASSLPSWGTSPLHF | TGTGCCAGCAGTTTACCTTCCTGGGGGACCTCTCCCCTCCACTTT
- | - | TRBJ1-1 | TRBV6-5 | CASSTWQELNTEAFF | TGTGCCAGCAGTACATGGCAGGAGCTGAACACTGAAGCTTTCTTT
- | - | TRBJ1-1 | TRBV5-1 | CASSLTGSATEAFF | TGCGCCAGCAGCCTTACAGGGTCGGCAACTGAAGCTTTCTTT
- | - | TRBJ1-1 | TRBV6-6 | CASIESPTEAFF | TGTGCCAGCATCGAGTCCCCCACTGAAGCTTTCTTT
- | - | TRBJ1-1 | TRBV6-6 | CASSPRGYMNTEAFF | TGTGCCAGCAGTCCGAGGGGTTACATGAACACTGAAGCTTTCTTT
- | - | TRBJ1-3 | TRBV7-9 | CASSPGGNTIYF | TGTGCCAGCAGCCCCGGGGGAAACACCATATATTTT
TRBD1 | - | TRBJ2-7 | TRBV5-1 | CASSPGTGKGQYF | TGCGCCAGCAGCCCCGGGACAGGGAAAGGGCAGTACTTC
- | - | TRBJ1-5 | TRBV10-2 | CASSESARELQHF | TGCGCCAGCAGTGAGTCAGCCAGGGAACTACAGCATTTT
TRBD2 | - | TRBJ2-1 | TRBV9 | CASSSGTSGGEQFF | TGTGCCAGCAGCTCGGGGACTAGCGGGGGTGAGCAGTTCTTC
- | - | TRBJ1-1 | TRBV6-5 | CASTTDRGNTEAFF | TGTGCCAGCACCACTGACCGGGGGAACACTGAAGCTTTCTTT
- | - | TRBJ2-3 | TRBV21-1 | CASSKGSTGTDTQYF | TGTGCCAGCAGCAAAGGGTCAACAGGGACAGATACGCAGTATTTT
- | - | TRBJ2-1 | TRBV13 | CASSLGPAEKQFF | TGTGCCAGCAGCTTAGGTCCAGCGGAGAAGCAGTTCTTC
- | once | TRBJ2-7 | TRBV11-2 | CASSAHTYEQYF | TGTGCCAGCAGCGCCCATACCTACGAGCAGTACTTC
- | - | TRBJ2-7 | TRBV5-1 | CASSLGQNYEQYF | TGCGCCAGCAGCTTGGGCCAGAACTACGAGCAGTACTTC
- | - | TRBJ2-3 | TRBV7-6 | CASSLVQGTYTDTQYF | TGTGCCAGCAGCTTAGTACAGGGGACTTACACAGATACGCAGTATTTT
- | - | TRBJ2-1 | TRBV4-3 | CASSQDWDIYNEQFF | TGCGCCAGCAGCCAAGATTGGGACATCTACAATGAGCAGTTCTTC
- | - | TRBJ2-7 | TRBV7-9 | CASSSRDSGSYEQYF | TGTGCCAGCAGCTCCCGGGACAGCGGGTCCTACGAGCAGTACTTC
- | - | TRBJ2-5 | TRBV28 | CASSHAAGLYQETQYF | TGTGCCAGCAGCCACGCTGCGGGCCTTTACCAAGAGACCCAGTACTTC
TRBD2 | - | TRBJ2-3 | TRBV9 | CASSVGRIAGRTDTQYF | TGTGCCAGCAGCGTAGGAAGAATAGCGGGGAGAACAGATACGCAGTATTTT
TRBD2 | - | TRBJ2-1 | TRBV7-9 | CASSLTVTSGSNEQFF | TGTGCCAGCAGCTTAACGGTAACTAGCGGGAGCAATGAGCAGTTCTTC
- | - | TRBJ1-1 | TRBV19 | CASRAGSGNTEAFF | TGTGCCAGTAGGGCAGGGTCGGGGAACACTGAAGCTTTCTTT
TRBD2 | - | TRBJ2-1 | TRBV4-1 | CASSQDPAGGLYNEQFF | TGCGCCAGCAGCCAAGATCCAGCGGGGGGGTTATACAATGAGCAGTTCTTC
- | - | TRBJ2-7 | TRBV4-1 | CASSQDFPGYEQYF | TGCGCCAGCAGCCAAGACTTTCCGGGGTACGAGCAGTACTTC
TRBD2 | - | TRBJ2-1 | TRBV9 | CASSVGTSGGAHEQFF | TGTGCCAGCAGCGTAGGGACTAGCGGGGGGGCCCATGAGCAGTTCTTC
- | - | TRBJ1-2 | TRBV5-4 | CASSSGGAVYGYTF | TGTGCCAGCAGCTCTGGCGGGGCAGTCTATGGCTACACCTTC
- | - | TRBJ2-7 | TRBV4-3 | CASSQDLVRHPQYF | TGCGCCAGCAGCCAAGATCTGGTCAGGCATCCGCAGTACTTC
TRBD1 | once | TRBJ2-7 | TRBV28 | CASRWDRGYEQYF | TGTGCCAGCAGATGGGACAGAGGCTACGAGCAGTACTTC
TRBD2 | - | TRBJ2-7 | TRBV9 | CASSAQAGSGYEQYF | TGTGCCAGCAGCGCCCAAGCGGGATCGGGATACGAGCAGTACTTC
TRBD1 | few | TRBJ1-1 | TRBV5-1 | CASSLAGTGINTEAFF | TGCGCCAGCAGCTTGGCAGGGACAGGGATCAACACTGAAGCTTTCTTT
TRBD1 | - | TRBJ1-1 | TRBV7-9 | CASSEGQGRNTEAFF | TGTGCCAGCAGCGAGGGACAGGGGCGGAACACTGAAGCTTTCTTT
- | once | TRBJ1-1 | TRBV19 | CASSSDSLNTEAFF | TGTGCCAGTAGTTCGGACAGCTTGAACACTGAAGCTTTCTTT
- | - | TRBJ1-1 | TRBV7-9 | CASSQSELGTEAFF | TGTGCCAGCAGCCAATCAGAGCTTGGCACTGAAGCTTTCTTT
- | - | TRBJ2-7 | TRBV7-2 | CASSLPRDRQSYEQYF | TGTGCCAGCAGCTTACCCCGAGACAGGCAGTCCTACGAGCAGTACTTC
- | - | TRBJ2-5 | TRBV11-2 | CASSSDVGGGKTQYF | TGTGCCAGCAGCTCAGACGTGGGGGGCGGGAAGACCCAGTACTTC
- | - | TRBJ2-7 | TRBV13 | CASSYRENHEQYF | TGTGCCAGCAGCTACCGGGAGAACCACGAGCAGTACTTC
TRBD1 | - | TRBJ2-6 | TRBV9 | CASSYDRVSGANVLTF | TGTGCCAGCAGCTATGACAGGGTCTCTGGGGCCAACGTCCTGACTTTC
- | - | TRBJ1-2 | TRBV2 | CASSGGSYTF | TGTGCCAGCAGTGGGGGAAGCTACACCTTC
- | - | TRBJ1-1 | TRBV28 | CASSSAPHREGYTEAFF | TGTGCCAGCAGTTCCGCCCCCCACAGGGAAGGGTACACTGAAGCTTTCTTT
- | - | TRBJ2-7 | TRBV7-2 | CASSLAVGLSSYEQYF | TGTGCCAGCAGCTTAGCTGTCGGCTTATCCTCCTACGAGCAGTACTTC
TRBD1 | - | TRBJ2-7 | TRBV11-1 | CASSPGQGAYEQYF | TGTGCCAGCAGCCCGGGACAGGGGGCCTACGAGCAGTACTTC
TRBD1 | - | TRBJ1-2 | TRBV7-9 | CASSSPGQVLYGYTF | TGTGCCAGCAGCTCACCCGGACAGGTCCTCTATGGCTACACCTTC
TRBD1 | - | TRBJ2-7 | TRBV28 | CASSPTGQDYEQYF | TGTGCCAGCAGTCCCACTGGACAGGACTACGAGCAGTACTTC
TRBD2 | - | TRBJ2-1 | TRBV2 | CASRETSGPYNEQFF | TGTGCCAGCAGGGAAACTAGCGGACCCTACAATGAGCAGTTCTTC
TRBD1 | - | TRBJ1-6 | TRBV5-6 | CASSRRPGQDNSPLHF | TGTGCCAGCAGCCGCAGGCCGGGACAGGATAATTCACCCCTCCACTTT
TRBD2 | - | TRBJ2-3 | TRBV7-9 | CASSYRLAGLPDTQYF | TGTGCCAGCAGCTATAGACTAGCGGGATTGCCAGATACGCAGTATTTT
TRBD2 | - | TRBJ2-7 | TRBV7-9 | CASSSSGSGPYEQYF | TGTGCCAGCAGCTCGTCGGGTAGCGGGCCCTACGAGCAGTACTTC
TRBD2 | - | TRBJ2-1 | TRBV28 | CASSHGGFDNEQFF | TGTGCCAGCAGTCACGGGGGGTTTGACAATGAGCAGTTCTTC
- | - | TRBJ2-7 | TRBV2 | CASSDGYYEQYF | TGTGCCAGCAGTGATGGGTATTACGAGCAGTACTTC